This T cell receptor (beta chain) comes out of a study of human T cells and chemical hapten exposure. The study's findings and limits: PT1 expanded TCR counts and patch test score were linked, and their correlation was positive.

The CDR3 totals 14 residues. V was shortened by 0 bases and J by 5 bases, with 10 bases between the two germline ends. The germline V gene encodes CDR1 LGHNA and CDR2 YSLEER. Time point denoted: patch test 2, 6 weeks after DPC sensitization. Specified treatment: therapeutic diphenylcyclopropenone sensitization with weekly scalp DPC. Concerning this clonotype itself: Antigen specificity is unknown.

A single record per CDR3 protein comes from TCRdb applying MiXCR to the RACE reads. The sample contains just over 350,000 distinct CDR3 sequences, more than 5% of which appear only once. V and J are TRBV4-3 and TRBJ2-5; D remains ambiguous. The source of this sequence is a woman aged 18-29 years with alopecia areata. Some clones in this sample may be carry-over from other donors' samples. The material sequenced was whole blood, taken in connection with sensitization to the hapten diphenylcyclopropenone (DPC). The CDR3 reads CASSQDIDRETQYF. For the CDR3, the DNA is TGCGCCAGCAGCCAAGACATCGATCGGGAGACCCAGTACTTC.